This T cell receptor beta chain stems from a study of T-cell memory formation after mild COVID-19 (dated by TCRdb to about 2021). About the study as a whole: TCR sequence clusters from the two donors were largely donor specific. Longitudinal TCRalpha and TCRbeta repertoire sequencing tracked T-cell clones expanding and contracting after mild COVID-19 in a couple of donors. Two young, previously healthy adult volunteers, one female and one male, were included in the cohort. The study at large found these results: Some responding clones were detected in pre-infection memory, suggesting pre-existing cross-reactive memory T cells joined the SARS-CoV-2 response. The second-wave clones that peaked on day 37 were not confirmed to be SARS-CoV-2 specific. Only a couple of mild cases were covered in the study, and larger cohorts including severe cases with pre-infection samples were considered necessary. Balanced CD4/CD8 phenotypes were observed for clones contracting from day 15 to 85, whereas a bias towards CD4+ was observed for a second wave of clones expanding from day 15 to 37. Contracting CD4+ clones were found mainly in CM and EM memory subsets, while CD8+ clones were enriched in EMRA.

Ficoll-Paque density gradient centrifugation was used to isolate PBMCs. TCRdb records Illumina NovaSeq 6000 as the sequencer. Using 5'RACE with constant-segment primers, TCRalpha and TCRbeta cDNA libraries were constructed, with sample barcodes and unique molecular identifiers added in the process. Trizol reagent was used to extract RNA from every sample. The libraries were amplified in two PCR steps, and the second step added a second sample barcode and Illumina TruSeq adapters. The libraries were sequenced on an Illumina NovaSeq using 2 x 150 bp paired-end reads. Concerning the study's data processing: Demultiplexing of reads and collapsing into UMI-guided consensus sequences were performed with migec v1.2.7. Using mixcr v2.1.11, UMI consensuses were aligned to TRA and TRB V and J templates and then assembled into clonotypes. Expanded or contracted clonotypes were those called significant by both edgeR and NoisET, with noise models trained on biological replicates. For edgeR calls, the cutoffs were a false discovery rate-adjusted p below 0.01 and a log2 fold-change threshold of 1. As an exploratory analysis of dynamics, PCA with hierarchical clustering was applied to max-normalized trajectories of the 1000 most abundant clonotypes. The CD4 or CD8 phenotype of responding clones was assigned using the separately sequenced CD4+ and CD8+ repertoires. The public reads were quality trimmed at Q25 with fastp and then assembled into clones with MiXCR by TCRdb, keeping productive beta chains. Records with the same CDR3 protein are collapsed into one entry carrying the most frequent genes and DNA. The V and J calls and clone size come from TCRdb's table, not from the authors' own analysis. A total of approximately 150,000 distinct CDR3 sequences appear in this sample, approximately 15% of them only once. The ten most abundant clones make up roughly 14% of the sample.

This clonotype was found a few times. This clone's antigen is unknown. No quality values exist for individual bases; no much larger clone is one base distant. Material: PBMCs or a T cell subset sorted from them (not recorded which). This receptor was taken from an adult woman who had mild COVID-19 (a few samples of this study predate the infection). The sample titles of this study are shuffled in the database, so cell type and time point are left out; the donor was told from shared clones.

The DNA is as follows: TGTGCCAGCAGCAAAGGAGGAGGCTACACCTTC. Its amino acids are CASSKGGGYTF. The receptor chain draws on TRBV14 and TRBJ1-2; the D gene assignment is ambiguous. Between the V and J ends, shortened by 5 bases and 8 bases respectively, the junction contains 9 bases. CDR1 SGHDN and CDR2 FVKESK are derived from the germline V gene. The CDR3 starts with the cysteine, ends with the phenylalanine, and has 11 residues. The DNA shown is the 33-base CDR3, in frame from base 1.